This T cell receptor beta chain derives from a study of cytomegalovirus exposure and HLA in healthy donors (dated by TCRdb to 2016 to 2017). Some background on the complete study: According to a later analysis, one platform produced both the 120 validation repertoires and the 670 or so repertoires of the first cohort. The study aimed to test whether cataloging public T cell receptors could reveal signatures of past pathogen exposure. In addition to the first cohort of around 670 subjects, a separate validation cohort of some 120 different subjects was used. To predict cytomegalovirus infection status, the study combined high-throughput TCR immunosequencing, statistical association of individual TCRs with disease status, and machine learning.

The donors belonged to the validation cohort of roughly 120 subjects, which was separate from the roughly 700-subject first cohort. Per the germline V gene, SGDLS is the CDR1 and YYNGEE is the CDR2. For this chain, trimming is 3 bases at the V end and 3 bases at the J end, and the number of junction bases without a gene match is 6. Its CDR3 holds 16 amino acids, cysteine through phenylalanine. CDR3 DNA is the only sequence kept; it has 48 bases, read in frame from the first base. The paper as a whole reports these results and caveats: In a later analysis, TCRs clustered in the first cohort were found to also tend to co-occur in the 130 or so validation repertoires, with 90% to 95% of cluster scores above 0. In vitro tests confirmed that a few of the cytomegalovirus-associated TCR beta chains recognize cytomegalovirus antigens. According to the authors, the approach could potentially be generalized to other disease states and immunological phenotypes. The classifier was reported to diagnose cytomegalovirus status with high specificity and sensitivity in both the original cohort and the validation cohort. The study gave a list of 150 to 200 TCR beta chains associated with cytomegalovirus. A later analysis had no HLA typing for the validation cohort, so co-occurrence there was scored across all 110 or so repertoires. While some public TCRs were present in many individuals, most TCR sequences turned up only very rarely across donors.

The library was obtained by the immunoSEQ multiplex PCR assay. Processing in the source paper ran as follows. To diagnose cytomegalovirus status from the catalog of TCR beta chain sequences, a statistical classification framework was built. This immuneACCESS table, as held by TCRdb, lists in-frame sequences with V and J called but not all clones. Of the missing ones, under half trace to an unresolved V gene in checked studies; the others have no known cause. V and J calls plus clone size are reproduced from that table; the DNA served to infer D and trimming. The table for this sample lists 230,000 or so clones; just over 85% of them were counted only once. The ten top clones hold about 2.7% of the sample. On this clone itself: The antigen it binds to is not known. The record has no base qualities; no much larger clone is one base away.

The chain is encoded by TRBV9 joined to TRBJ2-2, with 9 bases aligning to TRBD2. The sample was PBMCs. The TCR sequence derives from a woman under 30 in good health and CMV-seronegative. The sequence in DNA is TGTGCCAGCAGCGCCTTTAGCGGGAGACACACCGGGGAGCTGTTTTTT. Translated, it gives CASSAFSGRHTGELFF.